Shown below are 16 T cell receptor beta chains from a single sample sequenced in a study of early T cells in non-severe SARS-CoV-2 infection. TCRdb reprocessed the 5' RACE reads via MiXCR and lists one record per CDR3 protein. The repertoire includes roughly 100,000 distinct CDR3 sequences, about 12% of them detected once, and about 4.6% sits in the top ten. Here the sequenced sample was whole blood, taken at baseline. Receptors were obtained from an adult who was a healthcare worker with PCR-confirmed SARS-CoV-2 infection or an uninfected control (not recorded which).

This clonotype was counted a few times. V gene TRBV14 combines with J gene TRBJ1-1; D is ambiguous. Trimming removed 3 bases at V and 3 bases at J, with 11 bases between. There are 14 residues in the CDR3. Per germline, CDR1 SGHDN and CDR2 FVKESK. This chain's CDR3 is CASSQARGHTEAFF. In DNA, the CDR3 is TGTGCCAGCAGCCAGGCTCGGGGTCACACTGAAGCTTTCTTT.

The genes are TRBV4-1 and TRBJ1-4; D is ambiguous. The CDR3 extends over 16 amino acids. Germline CDR1 MGHRA, CDR2 YSYEKL. Trimming left V 5 bases short and J 6 bases short, with 19 bases between. As DNA, the CDR3 is TGCGCCAGCAGCGCCATAGGCGTGGGCTCCGATGAAAAACTGTTTTTT. Its translation is CASSAIGVGSDEKLFF.

This clonotype was found a few times. The CDR3 DNA follows: TGCGCCAGCAGCTGGACAGGGGCCTTGAACACTGAAGCTTTCTTT. Amino acids: CASSWTGALNTEAFF. V gene TRBV5-1 combines with J gene TRBJ1-1; TRBD1 matches 9 bases. CDR3 length: 15 amino acids. The germline V gene has CDR1 SGHRS and CDR2 YFSETQ. With 3 bases clipped from V and 0 bases from J, the junction kept 3 bases outside the gene matches.

The J gene is TRBJ1-3, the V gene TRBV2; D remains ambiguous. V lost 1 base and J lost 4, with 11 bases in between. Germline CDR1 and CDR2: SNHLY and FYNNEI. The CDR3 extends over 15 amino acids. CDR3 coding DNA: TGTGCCAGCAGTGAAGGTCGAGGGAGCGGAAACACCATATATTTT. Its translation is CASSEGRGSGNTIYF.

The chain links TRBV5-1 to TRBJ1-5; D not certain. The CDR3 sequence is 14 residues long. V was cut by 0 bases and J by 1 base, with 5 bases left in between. Per germline, CDR1 SGHRS and CDR2 YFSETQ. The CDR3 DNA sequence: TGCGCCAGCAGCTTGGATGCCAGCAATCAGCCCCAGCATTTT. Amino acid sequence: CASSLDASNQPQHF.

This clonotype was recorded many times. The chain couples TRBV18 to TRBJ1-2; D is perhaps TRBD1 (5 bases). CDR1 KGHSH and CDR2 LQKENI come from the germline V gene. Trimming took 3 bases from V and 4 from J, leaving 21 bases between them. The CDR3 contains 17 residues. The CDR3 here is CASSPSAGPNRPYGYTF. The DNA for the CDR3 is TGTGCCAGCTCACCGTCGGCAGGGCCCAACCGCCCCTATGGCTACACCTTC. Looking up the rest from reference TRBV18 and TRBJ1-2 gives the full variable domain: NAGVMQNPRHLVRRRGQEARLRCSPMKGHSHVYWYRQLPEEGLKFMVYLQKENIIDESGMPKERFSAEFPKEGPSILRIQQVVRGDSAAYFCASSPSAGPNRPYGYTFGSGTRLTVV.

This clonotype appeared a few times. This chain links TRBV30 with TRBJ2-1; D is unclear. This CDR3 is built from 14 residues. CDR1 is GTSNPN and CDR2 is SVGIG in the germline V gene (reference sequence). V was pared by 4 bases and J by 4 bases, with 14 bases between. The CDR3 DNA reads TGTGCCTGGATGTCCCGGCAGGCATACAATGAGCAGTTCTTC. Amino acid sequence: CAWMSRQAYNEQFF.

This clonotype was detected only a few times. V gene TRBV5-4 combines with J gene TRBJ2-3; no firm D call. The CDR3 loop spans 17 amino acids. V lost 0 bases, J lost 0 bases, and 14 bases lay in between. From germline, CDR1 is SGHNT and CDR2 YYREEE (reference sequence). CDR3 DNA sequence: TGTGCCAGCAGCTTGGAAGGACCGACCTTTAGCACAGATACGCAGTATTTT. Amino acid sequence: CASSLEGPTFSTDTQYF.

This clonotype was found many times. V is TRBV29-1 and J is TRBJ2-3, with a tentative D call TRBD2 (6 bases). Deletions cut 4 bases from V and 8 bases from J, with 16 bases between. Germline loops: CDR1 SQVTM, CDR2 ANQGSEA. This CDR3 has 13 residues. CDR3 in DNA: TGCAGCGTTGGGGGACTGCCAGAGACTACGCAGTATTTT. This codes for CSVGGLPETTQYF.

This clonotype came up many times. The chain couples TRBV4-1 to TRBJ1-6; no definite D call. V lost 1 base and J 7 bases, leaving 14 bases between the germline ends. This CDR3 spans 16 amino acids. Germline V gene sequence: CDR1 MGHRA, CDR2 YSYEKL. CDR3 DNA sequence: TGCGCCAGCAGCCAAGGATCCGGTGACGGGAATTCACCCCTCCACTTT. This sequence encodes CASSQGSGDGNSPLHF.

This clonotype was observed many times. The rearrangement joins TRBV20-1 to TRBJ1-1; a possible D gene is TRBD1 (5 bases). CDR3 length: 16 amino acids. V lost 0 bases and J 5 bases, leaving 19 bases between the germline ends. Germline V lookup: CDR1 DFQATT, CDR2 SNEGSKA (reference sequence). The CDR3 DNA reads TGCAGTGCTAGAGATAGTTTCCAGGGCGGTTGGACTGAAGCTTTCTTT. Its translation is CSARDSFQGGWTEAFF.

Only a few counts were recorded for this clonotype. One junction end disagrees with the germline gene, perhaps due to a read error. The rearrangement links TRBV29-1 to TRBJ2-3; 14 bases match TRBD2. In germline, CDR1 is SQVTM, CDR2 ANQGSEA. The CDR3 covers 15 residues. CDR3 bases: TGCAGCGTAGAAGGACTAGCGGGAGGTTCGTTGGGGCAGTATTTT. Amino acid sequence: CSVEGLAGGSLGQYF.

The chain employs TRBV5-4 and TRBJ1-6; tentatively, D is TRBD1 (6 bases). The CDR3 sequence is 14 residues long. CDR1 is SGHNT, CDR2 YYREEE, per germline (reference sequence). The germline V and J ends were trimmed by 1 base and 7 bases, with 9 bases remaining between them. Written as DNA, the CDR3 is TGTGCCAGCAGCTTGCAGGGGACGAATTCACCCCTCCACTTT. As protein: CASSLQGTNSPLHF. The variable domain in full, completed from reference TRBV5-4 and TRBJ1-6, reads ETGVTQSPTHLIKTRGQQVTLRCSSQSGHNTVSWYQQALGQGPQFIFQYYREEENGRGNFPPRFSGLQFPNYSSELNVNALELDDSALYLCASSLQGTNSPLHFGNGTRLTVT.

The gene calls are TRBV25-1 and TRBJ2-1; no clear D gene. The CDR3 has 16 residues. V lost 4 bases and J lost 7, with 20 bases in between. The germline CDR1 and CDR2 sequences are MGHDK and SYGVNS. The CDR3 loop is CASSAQFRARINEQFF. CDR3 sequence (DNA): TGTGCCAGCAGTGCCCAATTCCGGGCGCGGATAAATGAGCAGTTCTTC. Full variable domain (rest looked up from reference TRBV25-1 and TRBJ2-1): EADIYQTPRYLVIGTGKKITLECSQTMGHDKMYWYQQDPGMELHLIHYSYGVNSTEKGDLSSESTVSRIRTEHFPLTLESARPSHTSQYLCASSAQFRARINEQFFGPGTRLTVL.

There are a few counts of this clonotype. This chain joins TRBV6-6 and TRBJ1-2; D gene uncertain. The CDR3 loop spans 15 amino acids. V lost 4 bases to trimming and J lost 4 bases, with 16 bases between them. From germline, CDR1 is MNHNY and CDR2 SVGAGI (reference sequence). CDR3 protein: CASSFQPDIIYGYTF. The CDR3, as DNA: TGTGCCAGCAGTTTCCAACCAGACATTATCTATGGCTACACCTTC.

This clonotype was detected only a few times. V is TRBV2 and J is TRBJ1-2; TRBD1 aligns across 7 bases. J gave up 8 bases and V 3 bases, and 0 bases lay outside the gene matches. This CDR3 spans 11 amino acids. Germline CDR1 SNHLY, CDR2 FYNNEI. CDR3 DNA sequence: TGTGCCAGCAGTGAGGACAGGGGCTACACCTTC. Its translation is CASSEDRGYTF. Full variable domain (rest looked up from reference TRBV2 and TRBJ1-2): EPEVTQTPSHQVTQMGQEVILRCVPISNHLYFYWYRQILGQKVEFLVSFYNNEISEKSEIFDDQFSVERPDGSNFTLKIRSTKLEDSAMYFCASSEDRGYTFGSGTRLTVV.